This entry lists 10 T cell receptor beta chains sequenced from one sample in a study of blood T cell repertoires in COVID-19. TCRdb's table, derived via immunoSEQ multiplex PCR, lists solely in-frame clones and lacks some. The sample holds about 180,000 clones; nearly 80% are singletons and the top ten take around 24%. The sequenced sample consisted of peripheral blood. The receptor source for this set is a woman between 65 and 79 years old with acute or convalescent COVID-19.

The chain recombines TRBV12-3 or TRBV12-4 with TRBJ2-2; weak D call: TRBD2 (5 bases). Trimming removed 8 bases at V and 6 bases at J, with 13 bases between. This CDR3 is 13 amino acids long. This chain's CDR3 is CASGPMRAGELFF. The CDR3 DNA sequence: TGTGCCAGCGGACCCATGAGGGCCGGGGAGCTGTTTTTT.

The J gene is TRBJ2-7, the V gene TRBV7-9; TRBD1 agrees at 7 bases. This CDR3 comprises 14 residues. The junction had 7 bases not matched to a gene; V was cut back by 5 bases and J by 3 bases. From germline, CDR1 is SEHNR and CDR2 FQNEAQ (reference sequence). In DNA form, the CDR3 reads TGTGCCAGCAGCCACCCGGGACAGAGCTACGAGCAGTACTTC. Protein: CASSHPGQSYEQYF.

The DNA for the CDR3 is TGTGCCACCAGAGTAGGGGACAGGGTGCGAGACTATGGCTACACCTTC. Its translation: CATRVGDRVRDYGYTF. This chain joins TRBV15 and TRBJ1-2; TRBD1 matches at 9 bases. Germline assignment: CDR1 LNHNV and CDR2 YYDKDF (reference sequence). Trimming cost V 6 bases and J 3 bases; bases outside gene matches: 11. The CDR3 is 16 residues long.

The genes are TRBV20-1 and TRBJ2-5; no clear D. The CDR3 runs 11 residues. Per germline, CDR1 DFQATT and CDR2 SNEGSKA (reference sequence). The germline V and J ends were trimmed by 4 bases and 5 bases, with 8 bases remaining between them. The CDR3 sequence: CSAMSRETQYF. CDR3 coding DNA: TGCAGTGCTATGTCGCGTGAGACCCAGTACTTC.

This clone has just a few counts. The genes are TRBV12-3 or TRBV12-4 and TRBJ2-3; the D is unclear. CDR3 length equals 12 residues. The V end lost 5 bases, the J end lost 7 bases, and 10 bases lay between the germline ends. CDR3 region: CASSQIGHTQYF. The CDR3 region has the DNA TGTGCCAGCAGTCAAATCGGTCATACGCAGTATTTT.

This clone showed up just a few times. The J gene is TRBJ2-2, the V gene TRBV7-3; 7 nucleotides align to TRBD2. This CDR3 region has 15 residues. With 0 bases clipped from V and 7 bases from J, the junction kept 5 bases outside the gene matches. Germline loops: CDR1 SGHTA, CDR2 FQGTGA. This CDR3 is CASSLTGGNLGELFF. CDR3 nucleotide sequence: TGTGCCAGCAGCTTAACGGGAGGGAACCTCGGGGAGCTGTTTTTT.

The J gene is TRBJ2-1, the V gene TRBV6-1; 10 bases are shared with TRBD2. V gave up 3 bases and J gave up 4 bases; unmatched junction bases: 6. Germline CDR1 and CDR2: MNHNS and SASEGT. This CDR3 has 16 amino acids. The CDR3 DNA sequence: TGTGCCAGCAGTGAGCCCAGCGGGAGGGCTTACAATGAGCAGTTCTTC. Translation gives CASSEPSGRAYNEQFF.

V gene TRBV4-2 combines with J gene TRBJ1-1; D possibly corresponds to TRBD1 (5 bases). Germline values: CDR1 LGHNA, CDR2 YNFKEQ. V lost 0 bases and J lost 0, with 17 bases in between. There are 18 residues in the CDR3. The CDR3 spells CASSQDLSGHNMNTEAFF. Written as DNA, the CDR3 is TGTGCCAGCAGCCAAGATTTGTCAGGACATAATATGAACACTGAAGCTTTCTTT.

The chain combines TRBV19 with TRBJ1-5, with D perhaps TRBD1 (6 bases). CDR1 is LNHDA, CDR2 SQIVND, per germline (reference sequence). This CDR3 contains 16 residues. The V and J ends lost 6 bases and 1 base respectively, with 16 bases between them. This CDR3 is CASSTPGGASNQPQHF. The DNA of the CDR3 is TGTGCCAGTAGCACCCCCGGGGGGGCGAGCAATCAGCCCCAGCATTTT.

The chain is built from TRBV2 and TRBJ2-2; the D is unclear. Germline loops: CDR1 SNHLY, CDR2 FYNNEI. CDR3 size: 14 residues. Trimming stripped 0 bases from V and 7 bases from J, with 9 bases between. CDR3 coding DNA: TGTGCCAGCAGTGAAGCTCTAGGCGGCGGGGAGCTGTTTTTT. This translates into CASSEALGGGELFF.